What follows describes a single T cell receptor (beta chain). This sample is part of a study of blood T cell repertoires in COVID-19. TCRdb keeps only in-frame clones here, not all; method: immunoSEQ multiplex PCR. The table shows 250,000 to 400,000 clones, with roughly 90% occurring only once. J gave up 0 bases and V 7 bases, and 7 bases lay outside the gene matches. The CDR3 length is 15 residues. Germline-derived CDR1 and CDR2 are SNHLY and FYNNEI. The rearrangement links TRBV2 to TRBJ1-1; 8 positions agree with TRBD1. The sequence was obtained from a young woman with COVID-19, enrolled during active disease. The sequencing input was peripheral blood. CDR3 coding DNA: TGTGCCAGCACAGCGACAGGGGCCATGAACACTGAAGCTTTCTTT. Translation: CASTATGAMNTEAFF. The variable domain in full, completed from reference TRBV2 and TRBJ1-1, reads EPEVTQTPSHQVTQMGQEVILRCVPISNHLYFYWYRQILGQKVEFLVSFYNNEISEKSEIFDDQFSVERPDGSNFTLKIRSTKLEDSAMYFCASTATGAMNTEAFFGQGTRLTVV.